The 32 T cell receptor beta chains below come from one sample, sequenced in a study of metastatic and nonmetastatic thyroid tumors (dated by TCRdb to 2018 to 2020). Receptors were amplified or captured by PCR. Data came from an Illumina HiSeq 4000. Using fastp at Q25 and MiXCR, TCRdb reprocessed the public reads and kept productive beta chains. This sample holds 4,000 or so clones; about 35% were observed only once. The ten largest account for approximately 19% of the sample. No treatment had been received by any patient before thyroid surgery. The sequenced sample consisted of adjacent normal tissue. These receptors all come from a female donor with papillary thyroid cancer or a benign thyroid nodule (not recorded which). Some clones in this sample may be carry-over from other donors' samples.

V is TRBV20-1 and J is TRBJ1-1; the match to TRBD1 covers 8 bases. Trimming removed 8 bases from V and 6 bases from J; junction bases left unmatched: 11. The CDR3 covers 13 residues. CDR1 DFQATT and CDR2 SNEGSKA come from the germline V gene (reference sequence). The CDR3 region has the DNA TGCAGTACTGGACAGGGCGGACGCGCTGAAGCTTTCTTT. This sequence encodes CSTGQGGRAEAFF.

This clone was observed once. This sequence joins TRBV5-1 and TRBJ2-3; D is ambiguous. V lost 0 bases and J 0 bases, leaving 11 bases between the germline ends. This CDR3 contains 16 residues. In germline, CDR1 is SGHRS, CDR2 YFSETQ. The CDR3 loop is CASSLGFGVSTDTQYF. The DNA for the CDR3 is TGCGCCAGCAGCTTGGGTTTCGGAGTGAGCACAGATACGCAGTATTTT.

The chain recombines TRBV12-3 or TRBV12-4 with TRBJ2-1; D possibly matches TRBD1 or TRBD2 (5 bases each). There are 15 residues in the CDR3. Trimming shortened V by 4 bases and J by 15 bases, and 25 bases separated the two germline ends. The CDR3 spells CASSSGQMPHFDLFF. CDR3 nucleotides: TGTGCCAGCAGTTCGGGGCAAATGCCTCACTTTGATCTGTTCTTC.

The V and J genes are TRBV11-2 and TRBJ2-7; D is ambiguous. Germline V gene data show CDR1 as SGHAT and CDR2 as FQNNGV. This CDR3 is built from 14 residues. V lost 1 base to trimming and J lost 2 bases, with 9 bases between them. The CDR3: CASSLGAGAYEQYF. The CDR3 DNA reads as TGTGCCAGCAGCTTAGGGGCCGGTGCCTACGAGCAGTACTTC.

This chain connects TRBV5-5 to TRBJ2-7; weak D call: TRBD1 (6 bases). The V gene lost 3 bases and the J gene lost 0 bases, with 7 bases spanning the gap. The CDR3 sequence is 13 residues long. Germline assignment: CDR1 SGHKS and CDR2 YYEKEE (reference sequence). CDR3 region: CASSYRVSYEQYF. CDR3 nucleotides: TGTGCCAGCAGCTACAGGGTCTCCTACGAGCAGTACTTC.

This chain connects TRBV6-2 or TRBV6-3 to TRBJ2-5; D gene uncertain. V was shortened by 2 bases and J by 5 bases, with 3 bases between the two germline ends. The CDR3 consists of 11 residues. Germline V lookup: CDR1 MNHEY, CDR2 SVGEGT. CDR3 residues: CASSYLETQYF. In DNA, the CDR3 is TGTGCCAGCAGTTACCTCGAGACCCAGTACTTC.

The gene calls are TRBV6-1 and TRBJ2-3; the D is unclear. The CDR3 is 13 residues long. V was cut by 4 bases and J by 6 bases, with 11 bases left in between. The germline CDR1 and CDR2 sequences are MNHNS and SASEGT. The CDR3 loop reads CASSVTEKDTQYF. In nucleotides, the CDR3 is TGTGCCAGCAGTGTTACAGAAAAGGATACGCAGTATTTT.

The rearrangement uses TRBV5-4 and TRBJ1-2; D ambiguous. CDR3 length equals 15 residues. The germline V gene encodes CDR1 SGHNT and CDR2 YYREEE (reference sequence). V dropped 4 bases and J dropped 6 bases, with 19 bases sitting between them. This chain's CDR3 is CASSPPDMPLDGYTF. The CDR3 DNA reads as TGTGCCAGCAGCCCTCCCGACATGCCCCTCGATGGCTACACCTTC.

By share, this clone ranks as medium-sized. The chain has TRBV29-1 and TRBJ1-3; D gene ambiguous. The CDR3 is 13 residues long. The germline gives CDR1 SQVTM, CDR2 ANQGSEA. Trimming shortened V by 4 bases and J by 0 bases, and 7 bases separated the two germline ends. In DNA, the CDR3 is TGCAGCGTTGGAGTTGCCTCTGGAAACACCATATATTTT. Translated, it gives CSVGVASGNTIYF.

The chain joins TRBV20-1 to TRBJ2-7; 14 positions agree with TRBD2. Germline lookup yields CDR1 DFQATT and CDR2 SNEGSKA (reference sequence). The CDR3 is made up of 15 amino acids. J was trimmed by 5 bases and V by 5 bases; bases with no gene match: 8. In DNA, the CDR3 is TGCAGTGCTGGACCGGGACTAGCGGGAGAAGACGAGCAGTACTTC. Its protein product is CSAGPGLAGEDEQYF.

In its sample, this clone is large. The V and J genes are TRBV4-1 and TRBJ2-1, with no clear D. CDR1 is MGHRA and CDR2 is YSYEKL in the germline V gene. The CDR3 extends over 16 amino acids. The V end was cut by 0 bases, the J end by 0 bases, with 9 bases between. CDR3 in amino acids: CASSQEQLSSYNEQFF. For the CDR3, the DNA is TGCGCCAGCAGCCAAGAACAGTTAAGCTCCTACAATGAGCAGTTCTTC.

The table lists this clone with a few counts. CDR3 in amino acids: CASKRPGDSYNEQFF. The CDR3 nucleotides are TGTGCCAGCAAGCGACCGGGTGACTCCTACAATGAGCAGTTCTTC. J is TRBJ2-1 and V is TRBV2; the D is unclear. V gave up 7 bases and J gave up 0 bases, with 13 bases separating them. The V gene's germline CDR1 is SNHLY and CDR2 FYNNEI. This CDR3 contains 15 residues.

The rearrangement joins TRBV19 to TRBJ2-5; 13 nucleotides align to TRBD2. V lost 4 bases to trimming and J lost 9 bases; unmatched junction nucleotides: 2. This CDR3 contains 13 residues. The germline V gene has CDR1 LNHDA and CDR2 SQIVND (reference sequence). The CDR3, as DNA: TGTGCCAGTAGTACTGGGACTAGCGGGGCCCAGTACTTC. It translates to CASSTGTSGAQYF.

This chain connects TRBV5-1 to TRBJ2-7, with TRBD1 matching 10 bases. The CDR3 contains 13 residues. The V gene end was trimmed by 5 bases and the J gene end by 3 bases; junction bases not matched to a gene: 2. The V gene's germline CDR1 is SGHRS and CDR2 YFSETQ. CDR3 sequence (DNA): TGCGCCAGCAGGCGGGACAGGGGCTACGAGCAGTACTTC. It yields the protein CASRRDRGYEQYF.

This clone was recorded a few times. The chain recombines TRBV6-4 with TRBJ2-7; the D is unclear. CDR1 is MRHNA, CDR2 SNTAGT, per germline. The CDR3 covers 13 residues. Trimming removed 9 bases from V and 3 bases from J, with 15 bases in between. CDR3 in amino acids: CARRCEPLYEQYF. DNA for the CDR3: TGTGCCAGGAGGTGCGAACCACTCTACGAGCAGTACTTC.

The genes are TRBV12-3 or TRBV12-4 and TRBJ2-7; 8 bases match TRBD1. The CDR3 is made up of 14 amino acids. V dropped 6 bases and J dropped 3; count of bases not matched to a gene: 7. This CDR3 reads CASSPRQGNYEQYF. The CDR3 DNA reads TGTGCCAGCAGCCCGAGACAGGGGAACTACGAGCAGTACTTC.

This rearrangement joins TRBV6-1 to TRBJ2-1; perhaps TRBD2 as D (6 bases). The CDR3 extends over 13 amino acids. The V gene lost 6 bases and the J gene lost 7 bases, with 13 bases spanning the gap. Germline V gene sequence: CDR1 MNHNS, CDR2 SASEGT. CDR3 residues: CASRGLALNEQFF. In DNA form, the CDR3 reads TGTGCCAGCAGAGGTCTAGCGTTGAATGAGCAGTTCTTC.

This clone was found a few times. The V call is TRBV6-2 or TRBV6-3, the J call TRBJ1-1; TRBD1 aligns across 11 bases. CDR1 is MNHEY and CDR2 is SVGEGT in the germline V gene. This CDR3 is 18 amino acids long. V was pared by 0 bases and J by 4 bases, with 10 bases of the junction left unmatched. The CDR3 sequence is CASSYSEGQGARGTEAFF. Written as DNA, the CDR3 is TGTGCCAGCAGTTACTCGGAAGGACAGGGGGCGCGGGGCACTGAAGCTTTCTTT.

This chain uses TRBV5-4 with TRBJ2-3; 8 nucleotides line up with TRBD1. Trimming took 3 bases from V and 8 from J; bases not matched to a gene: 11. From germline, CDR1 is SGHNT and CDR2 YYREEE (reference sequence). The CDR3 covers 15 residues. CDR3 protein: CASSSNRGLQGTQYF. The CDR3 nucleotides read TGTGCCAGCAGCTCTAACAGGGGGTTACAGGGTACGCAGTATTTT.

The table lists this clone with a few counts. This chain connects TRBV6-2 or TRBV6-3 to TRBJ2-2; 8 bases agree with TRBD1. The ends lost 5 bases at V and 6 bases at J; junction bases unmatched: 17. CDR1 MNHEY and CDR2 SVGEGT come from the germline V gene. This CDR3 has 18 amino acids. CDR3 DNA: TGTGCCAGCAGTAACGACAGGGGTGGCGGCGCCATGGCCGGGGAGCTGTTTTTT. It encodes CASSNDRGGGAMAGELFF.

CDR3 bases: TGCGCCAGCAGCCTCTCCGGGACTAGCGGGGTCGGGGAGCTGTTTTTT. This codes for CASSLSGTSGVGELFF. The genes are TRBV4-3 and TRBJ2-2, with 13 bases fitting TRBD2. CDR3 length equals 16 residues. The junction had 6 bases not matched to a gene; V was cut back by 4 bases and J by 7 bases. Germline V lookup: CDR1 LGHNA, CDR2 YSLEER.

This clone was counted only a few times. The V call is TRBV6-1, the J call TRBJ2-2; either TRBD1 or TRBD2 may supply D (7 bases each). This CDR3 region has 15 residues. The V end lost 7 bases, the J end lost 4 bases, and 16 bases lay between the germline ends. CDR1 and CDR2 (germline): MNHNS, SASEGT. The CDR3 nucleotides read TGTGCCAGCACCCCAGGGGGGGCCCTCACCGGGGAGCTGTTTTTT. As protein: CASTPGGALTGELFF.

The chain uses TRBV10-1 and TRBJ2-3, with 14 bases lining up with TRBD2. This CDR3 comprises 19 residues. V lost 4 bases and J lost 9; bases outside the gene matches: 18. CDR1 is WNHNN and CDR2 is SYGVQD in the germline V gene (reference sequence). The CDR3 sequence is CASSGPTSGRAYDTQTQYF. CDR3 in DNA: TGCGCCAGCAGTGGGCCGACTAGCGGGAGGGCTTATGACACACAGACGCAGTATTTT.

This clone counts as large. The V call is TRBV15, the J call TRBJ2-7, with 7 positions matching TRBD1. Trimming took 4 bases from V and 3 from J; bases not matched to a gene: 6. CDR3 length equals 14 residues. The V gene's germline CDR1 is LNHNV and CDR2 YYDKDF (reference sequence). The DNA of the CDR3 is TGTGCCACCAGCACCCCGGGACAGTACTACGAGCAGTACTTC. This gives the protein CATSTPGQYYEQYF.

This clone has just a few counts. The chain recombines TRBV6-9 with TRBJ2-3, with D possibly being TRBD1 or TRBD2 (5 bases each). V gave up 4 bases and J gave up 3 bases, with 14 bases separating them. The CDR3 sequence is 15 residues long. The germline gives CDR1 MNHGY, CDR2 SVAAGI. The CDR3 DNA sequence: TGTGCCAGCAGTTTTTCAGGAGAGGGGACAGATACGCAGTATTTT. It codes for CASSFSGEGTDTQYF.

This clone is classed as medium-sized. CDR3 in amino acids: CASSLAGPWGGYNEQFF. CDR3 coding DNA: TGTGCCAGCAGCTTAGCGGGTCCGTGGGGTGGGTACAATGAGCAGTTCTTC. This chain uses TRBV7-9 with TRBJ2-1, with D unclear. The V and J ends lost 0 bases and 4 bases respectively, with 16 bases between them. This CDR3 region has 17 residues. Germline V gene data show CDR1 as SEHNR and CDR2 as FQNEAQ (reference sequence).

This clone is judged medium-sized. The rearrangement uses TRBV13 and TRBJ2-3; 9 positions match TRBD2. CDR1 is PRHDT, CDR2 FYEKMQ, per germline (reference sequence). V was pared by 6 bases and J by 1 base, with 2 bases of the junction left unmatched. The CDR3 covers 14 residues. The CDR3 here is CASSWTSGTDTQYF. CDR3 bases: TGTGCCAGCAGTTGGACTAGCGGCACAGATACGCAGTATTTT. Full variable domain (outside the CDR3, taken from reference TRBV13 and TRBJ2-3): AAGVIQSPRHLIKEKRETATLKCYPIPRHDTVYWYQQGPGQDPQFLISFYEKMQSDKGSIPDRFSAQQFSDYHSELNMSSLELGDSALYFCASSWTSGTDTQYFGPGTRLTVL.

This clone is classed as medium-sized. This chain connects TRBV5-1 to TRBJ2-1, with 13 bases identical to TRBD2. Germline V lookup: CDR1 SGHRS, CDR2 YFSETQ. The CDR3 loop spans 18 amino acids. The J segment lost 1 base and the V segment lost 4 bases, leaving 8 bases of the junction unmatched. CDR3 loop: CASSRTSGRAPSYNEQFF. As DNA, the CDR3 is TGCGCCAGCAGCCGAACTAGCGGGAGGGCCCCTTCCTACAATGAGCAGTTCTTC. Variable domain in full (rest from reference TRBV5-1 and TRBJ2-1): KAGVTQTPRYLIKTRGQQVTLSCSPISGHRSVSWYQQTPGQGLQFLFEYFSETQRNKGNFPGRFSGRQFSNSRSEMNVSTLELGDSALYLCASSRTSGRAPSYNEQFFGPGTRLTVL.

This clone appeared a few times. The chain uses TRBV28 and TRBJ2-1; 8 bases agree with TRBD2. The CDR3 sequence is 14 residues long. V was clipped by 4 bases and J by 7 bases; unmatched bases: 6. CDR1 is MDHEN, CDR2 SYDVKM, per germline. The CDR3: CASSSGTSRNEQFF. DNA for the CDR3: TGTGCCAGCAGTTCCGGGACTAGTAGGAATGAGCAGTTCTTC.

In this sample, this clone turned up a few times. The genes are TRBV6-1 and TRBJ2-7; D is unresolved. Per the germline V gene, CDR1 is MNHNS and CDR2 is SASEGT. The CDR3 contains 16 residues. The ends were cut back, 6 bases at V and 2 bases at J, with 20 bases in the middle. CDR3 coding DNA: TGTGCCAGCAGCTTTGGATCGAAAGGCTCCCCCTACGAGCAGTACTTC. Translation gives CASSFGSKGSPYEQYF.

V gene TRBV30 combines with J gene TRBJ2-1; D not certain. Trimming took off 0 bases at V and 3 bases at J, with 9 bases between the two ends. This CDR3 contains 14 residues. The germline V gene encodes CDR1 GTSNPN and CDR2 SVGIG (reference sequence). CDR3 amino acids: CAWSVAAGYNEQFF. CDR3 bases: TGTGCCTGGAGTGTAGCCGCCGGCTACAATGAGCAGTTCTTC. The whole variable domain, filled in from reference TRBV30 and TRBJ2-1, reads SQTIHQWPATLVQPVGSPLSLECTVEGTSNPNLYWYRQAAGRGLQLLFYSVGIGQISSEVPQNLSASRPQDRQFILSSKKLLLSDSGFYLCAWSVAAGYNEQFFGPGTRLTVL.

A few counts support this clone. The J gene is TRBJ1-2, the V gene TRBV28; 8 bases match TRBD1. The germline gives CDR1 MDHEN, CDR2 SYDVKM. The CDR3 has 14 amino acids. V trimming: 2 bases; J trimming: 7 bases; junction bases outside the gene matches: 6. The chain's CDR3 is CASSLIDRGGGYTF. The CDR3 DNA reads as TGTGCCAGCAGTTTAATCGACAGGGGTGGTGGCTACACCTTC.